These 20 T cell receptor beta chains came from one sample sequenced in a study of T cells in Graves' hyperthyroidism and ophthalmopathy. From RNA transcripts, TCR beta CDR3 regions were amplified. The HTBI primer set drove a first-round RT-PCR of the TCR CDR3. Each CDR3 protein is one row after TCRdb ran MiXCR on the multiplex PCR reads. The data show tens of thousands of distinct CDR3 sequences, with 52% seen just once and roughly 27% held by the top ten. The specimen was blood. The receptors come from a woman between 40 and 55 years old with Graves' ophthalmopathy.

In regard to this clonotype: Sequence at one end of the junction differs from germline and may be a read error. The CDR3 DNA reads TGCGCCAGCAGCCCCAGGCTAGCAGGGGTCACAGATGCGCAGTATTTT. It translates to CASSPRLAGVTDAQYF. The chain is built from TRBV5-1 and TRBJ2-3; D is possibly TRBD1 (6 bases). Germline V gene sequence: CDR1 SGHRS, CDR2 YFSETQ. The CDR3 consists of 16 residues.

This clonotype was detected only once. The chain links TRBV2 to TRBJ2-7, with D maybe TRBD1 (6 bases). The CDR3 is made up of 16 amino acids. V gave up 5 bases and J gave up 0 bases, with 17 bases separating them. The germline gives CDR1 SNHLY, CDR2 FYNNEI. The CDR3 sequence is CASSTTARDTSYEQYF. CDR3 nucleotide sequence: TGTGCCAGCAGTACCACCGCCCGGGACACCTCCTACGAGCAGTACTTC.

The CDR3 sequence is CSARTPTWEQFF. The CDR3 DNA reads TGCAGTGCCCGGACACCTACGTGGGAGCAGTTCTTC. This chain links TRBV20-1 with TRBJ2-1, with a possible D match to TRBD1 (5 bases). Trimming shortened V by 6 bases and J by 10 bases, and 16 bases separated the two germline ends. Germline-derived CDR1 and CDR2 are DFQATT and SNEGSKA (reference sequence). This CDR3 is built from 12 residues.

This clonotype is categorized as medium-sized (0.01 to 0.1%). The chain links TRBV20-1 to TRBJ1-3; 10 nucleotides agree with TRBD1. The CDR3 is made up of 14 amino acids. Trimming removed 6 bases from V and 2 bases from J; junction bases left unmatched: 4. Germline V CDR1 and CDR2: DFQATT, SNEGSKA (reference sequence). The CDR3 bases are TGCAGTGCCACTGACAGGGGGCCTGGAAACACCATATATTTT. Translation gives CSATDRGPGNTIYF.

This clonotype showed up many times. The rearrangement links TRBV27 to TRBJ1-2; 8 bases fit TRBD1. Germline lookup yields CDR1 MNHEY and CDR2 SMNVEV (reference sequence). This CDR3 has 14 amino acids. V lost 2 bases to trimming and J lost 7 bases; unmatched junction nucleotides: 6. CDR3 sequence (DNA): TGTGCCAGCAGTTTAGGACAGGGAGGGAGTGGCTACACCTTC. Protein product: CASSLGQGGSGYTF.

About this clonotype itself: This sequence may be a read error, since a much larger clone differs from it by one base. This sequence joins TRBV4-1 and TRBJ1-5; weak D call: TRBD1 (5 bases). The CDR3 is made up of 15 amino acids. The germline CDR1 and CDR2 sequences are MGHRA and YSYEKL. The CDR3 sequence is CTSSQDAGVDQPQHF. The DNA of the CDR3 is TGCACCAGCAGCCAAGATGCGGGGGTCGATCAGCCCCAGCATTTT.

To note about this clonotype: At one end, the junction sequence differs from germline, possibly due to a read error. The gene calls are TRBV5-1 and TRBJ1-1; D gene unclear. The CDR3 is 13 residues long. Looked up from germline, CDR1 is SGHRS and CDR2 is YFSETQ. The CDR3 spells CASTPGFETDAFF. CDR3 bases: TGCGCCAGCACTCCCGGGTTTGAAACTGATGCTTTCTTT.

This clonotype was seen at least ten times. The rearrangement uses TRBV6-5 and TRBJ2-5; D ambiguous. V was cut by 5 bases and J by 5 bases, with 12 bases left in between. The CDR3 runs 13 residues. Germline CDR1 and CDR2: MNHEY and SVGAGI. DNA for the CDR3: TGTGCCAGCAGTCAACGGGCCCGGGAGACCCAGTACTTC. This sequence encodes CASSQRARETQYF.

This clonotype has ten or more counts. The gene calls are TRBV11-3 and TRBJ2-7; perhaps D is TRBD1 or TRBD2 (6 bases each). The CDR3 covers 17 residues. V was clipped by 2 bases and J by 2 bases, with 19 bases between them. Germline lookup yields CDR1 SGHNT and CDR2 YENEEA. The CDR3 protein is CASSLNVWGAPTYEQYF. CDR3 coding DNA: TGTGCCAGCAGCTTAAACGTATGGGGGGCGCCGACCTACGAGCAGTACTTC.

This clonotype was recorded at least ten times. The chain joins TRBV20-1 to TRBJ1-1, with D maybe TRBD1 (6 bases). Germline V CDR1 and CDR2: DFQATT, SNEGSKA (reference sequence). The CDR3 length is 17 residues. V was trimmed by 0 bases and J by 9 bases, leaving 26 bases between them. The CDR3 spells CSARDLDSAGAGGKAFF. CDR3 sequence (DNA): TGCAGTGCTAGAGATCTCGATTCGGCAGGGGCGGGTGGGAAAGCTTTCTTT.

On this clonotype itself: A much more abundant neighbour one base away suggests this may be a read error. The chain links TRBV6-5 to TRBJ1-1; no reliable D call. Trimming shortened V by 2 bases and J by 4 bases, and 11 bases separated the two germline ends. Germline V gives CDR1 MNHEY, CDR2 SVGAGI. CDR3 size: 14 residues. The CDR3 sequence: CASSYRPVGTEAFF. The DNA of the CDR3 is TGTGCCAGCAGTTACCGGCCGGTAGGCACTGAAGCTTTCTTT.

This clonotype was picked up one time. The gene calls are TRBV25-1 and TRBJ2-7; 12 bases align to TRBD2. This CDR3 has 15 amino acids. From germline, CDR1 is MGHDK and CDR2 SYGVNS. V lost 6 bases, J lost 6 bases, and 9 bases stayed unmatched. CDR3 in DNA: TGTGCCAGCAGCCGGTGGCTAGCGGGGGGGCGCGAGCAGTACTTC. It specifies CASSRWLAGGREQYF.

This clonotype was detected many times. The chain has TRBV25-1 and TRBJ1-5; D is undetermined. V was trimmed by 1 base and J by 2 bases, leaving 3 bases between them. The CDR3 has 13 amino acids. The germline V gene encodes CDR1 MGHDK and CDR2 SYGVNS. CDR3 sequence (DNA): TGTGCCAGCAGTGAATGGGGCAATCAGCCCCAGCATTTT. It encodes CASSEWGNQPQHF.

There are many counts of this clonotype. The chain employs TRBV2 and TRBJ2-5; 9 nucleotides align to TRBD2. Trimming removed 6 bases from V and 4 bases from J; junction bases left unmatched: 6. Germline V gene lookup returns CDR1 SNHLY and CDR2 FYNNEI. The CDR3 sequence is 14 residues long. The CDR3 DNA reads TGTGCCAGCAGGAGCGCGGGGGGGGGAGAGACCCAGTACTTC. Translated: CASRSAGGGETQYF.

The chain couples TRBV5-1 to TRBJ2-1; 10 bases match TRBD2. The germline gives CDR1 SGHRS, CDR2 YFSETQ. CDR3 length: 17 residues. J gave up 5 bases and V 0 bases, and 8 bases lay outside the gene matches. Here the CDR3 DNA reads TGCGCCAGCAGCTTGGCCCGGCTAGCGGGGGTACACAATGAGCAGTTCTTC. Amino acids: CASSLARLAGVHNEQFF. Full variable domain (outside the CDR3, taken from reference TRBV5-1 and TRBJ2-1): KAGVTQTPRYLIKTRGQQVTLSCSPISGHRSVSWYQQTPGQGLQFLFEYFSETQRNKGNFPGRFSGRQFSNSRSEMNVSTLELGDSALYLCASSLARLAGVHNEQFFGPGTRLTVL.

This clonotype was observed at least ten times. V is TRBV5-4 and J is TRBJ2-7; no reliable D call. The germline V gene has CDR1 SGHNT and CDR2 YYREEE (reference sequence). V was pared by 2 bases and J by 6 bases, with 9 bases between. CDR3 length: 12 residues. The CDR3 loop is CASSFNRLEQYF. CDR3 nucleotide sequence: TGTGCCAGCAGCTTTAACCGCCTCGAGCAGTACTTC. The whole variable domain, remainder taken from reference TRBV5-4 and TRBJ2-7, is ETGVTQSPTHLIKTRGQQVTLRCSSQSGHNTVSWYQQALGQGPQFIFQYYREEENGRGNFPPRFSGLQFPNYSSELNVNALELDDSALYLCASSFNRLEQYFGPGTRLTVT.

This clonotype came up once. This sequence joins TRBV7-2 and TRBJ2-3, with a possible D match to TRBD1 (7 bases). The CDR3 contains 16 residues. The germline V and J ends were trimmed by 5 bases and 3 bases, with 18 bases remaining between them. From germline, CDR1 is SGHTA and CDR2 FQGNSA. This CDR3 is CASSPRQGGGTDTQYF. CDR3 DNA sequence: TGTGCCAGCAGCCCCCGACAGGGAGGCGGAACAGATACGCAGTATTTT.

This clonotype is termed medium-sized. This sequence joins TRBV2 and TRBJ2-7, with D uncertain. Deletions cut 7 bases from V and 7 bases from J, with 8 bases between. Germline CDR1 reads SNHLY; CDR2 reads FYNNEI. This CDR3 spans 10 amino acids. The CDR3 region is CASKVGEQYF. DNA for the CDR3: TGTGCCAGCAAGGTTGGAGAGCAGTACTTC.

V is TRBV5-6 and J is TRBJ2-3; possible D gene TRBD2, 6 bases. CDR3 length: 17 amino acids. Trimming left V 3 bases short and J 4 bases short, with 21 bases between. Germline CDR1 is SGHDT and CDR2 is YYEEEE. CDR3 region: CASSSFNPGASADTQYF. The CDR3 DNA is TGTGCCAGCAGCTCTTTTAATCCCGGGGCTAGCGCAGATACGCAGTATTTT.

This clonotype was recorded many times. V gene TRBV5-6 combines with J gene TRBJ2-7, with D possibly matching TRBD2 (7 bases). Germline V gene sequence: CDR1 SGHDT, CDR2 YYEEEE. CDR3 size: 14 residues. V lost 2 bases to trimming and J lost 3 bases, with 12 bases between them. CDR3 in DNA: TGTGCCAGCAGCTTAGGGGGAGGGTTCTACGAGCAGTACTTC. It is translated as CASSLGGGFYEQYF.